This T cell receptor (beta chain) appears in the sequencing data of a study of CD8+CD57+ T cells in acquired aplastic anemia. Overall study findings and caveats: For CD8+ Simpson's diversity, patients and controls showed no significant difference.

The CDR3 loop spans 13 amino acids. The V gene end was trimmed by 5 bases and the J gene end by 7 bases; junction bases not matched to a gene: 7. Concerning this clonotype itself: Its antigen is not known.

Investigators profiled TCR beta VDJ and CDR3 from genomic DNA template. MiXCR was run by TCRdb on the reads, yielding one entry per CDR3 protein. The data contain about 130,000 distinct CDR3 sequences, roughly 50% of them singletons. The chain combines TRBV12-3 or TRBV12-4 with TRBJ2-5; 7 nucleotides agree with TRBD2. What was sequenced was sorted CD4+, CD8+, or CD8+CD57+ T cells (not recorded which) from PBMCs. This sequence was found in a human donor in good health, serving as a control. The CDR3 protein is CASSPPASGTQYF. The CDR3 nucleotides read TGTGCCAGCAGTCCGCCGGCTAGCGGGACCCAGTACTTC.